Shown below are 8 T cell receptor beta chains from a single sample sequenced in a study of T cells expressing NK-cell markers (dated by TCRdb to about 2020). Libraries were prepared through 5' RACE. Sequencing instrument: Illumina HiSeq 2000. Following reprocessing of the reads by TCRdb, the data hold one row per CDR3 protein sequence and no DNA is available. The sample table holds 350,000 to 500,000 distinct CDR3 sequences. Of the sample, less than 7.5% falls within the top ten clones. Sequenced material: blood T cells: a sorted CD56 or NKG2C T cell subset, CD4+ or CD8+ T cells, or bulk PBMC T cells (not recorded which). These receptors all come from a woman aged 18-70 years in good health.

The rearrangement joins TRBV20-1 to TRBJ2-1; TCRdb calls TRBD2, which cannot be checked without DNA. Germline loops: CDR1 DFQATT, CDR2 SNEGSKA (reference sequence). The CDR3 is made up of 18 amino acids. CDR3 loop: CSASSSSGGARSLNEQFF.

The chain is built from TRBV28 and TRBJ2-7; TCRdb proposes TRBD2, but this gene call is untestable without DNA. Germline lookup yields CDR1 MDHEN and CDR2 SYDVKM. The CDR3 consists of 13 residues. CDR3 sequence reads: CASSLGTSREQYF.

CDR3 sequence: CASSSQRGKVTEAFF. This chain connects TRBV7-2 to TRBJ1-1. This CDR3 has 15 amino acids. Germline V lookup: CDR1 SGHTA, CDR2 FQGNSA.

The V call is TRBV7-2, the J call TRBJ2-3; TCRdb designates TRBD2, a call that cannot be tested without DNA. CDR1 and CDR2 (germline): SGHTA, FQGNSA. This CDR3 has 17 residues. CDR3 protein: CASSLLGGAHSTDTQYF.

The CDR3: CASSLGLAGARGDTQYF. The rearrangement links TRBV12-3 or TRBV12-4 to TRBJ2-3; checking the TCRdb D call of TRBD2 is not possible without DNA. The CDR3 has 17 residues.

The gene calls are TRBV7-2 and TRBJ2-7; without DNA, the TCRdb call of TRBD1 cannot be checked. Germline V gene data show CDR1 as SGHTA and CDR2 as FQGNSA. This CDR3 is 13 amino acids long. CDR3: CASREGGMYEQYF.

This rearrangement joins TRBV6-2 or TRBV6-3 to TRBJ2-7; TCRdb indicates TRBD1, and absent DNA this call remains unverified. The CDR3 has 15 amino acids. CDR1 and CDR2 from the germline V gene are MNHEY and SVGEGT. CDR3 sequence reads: CASRHTGTGSYEQYF.

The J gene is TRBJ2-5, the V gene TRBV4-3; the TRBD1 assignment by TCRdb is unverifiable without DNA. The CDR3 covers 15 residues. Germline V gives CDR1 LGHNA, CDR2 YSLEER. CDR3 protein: CASSQGHQGAETQYF.